The next 21 T cell receptor beta chains were all read from a single sample in a study of cytomegalovirus exposure and HLA in healthy donors. Sequencing used immunoSEQ multiplex PCR; TCRdb keeps in-frame clones, though not all of them. The data hold fewer than 120,000 clones, with 89% observed a single time. Input material: PBMCs. These receptors all stem from a woman aged 18-29 years in good health and CMV-seronegative.

This sequence joins TRBV5-1 and TRBJ1-1, with 7 positions matching TRBD1. This CDR3 spans 15 amino acids. Germline-derived CDR1 and CDR2 are SGHRS and YFSETQ. After removal of 3 bases from V and 3 bases from J, the junction contained 8 bases not matched to a gene. The CDR3 DNA reads TGCGCCAGCAGCTCCCCACAGGGGAAGGACACTGAAGCTTTCTTT. Translated, it gives CASSSPQGKDTEAFF.

V gene TRBV7-2 combines with J gene TRBJ2-3; a possible D gene is TRBD1 (6 bases). The V gene lost 0 bases and the J gene lost 3 bases, with 13 bases spanning the gap. Germline lookup yields CDR1 SGHTA and CDR2 FQGNSA. The CDR3 sequence is 16 residues long. DNA of the CDR3: TGTGCCAGCAGCTTAGCCACAACAGGGTCGACAGATACGCAGTATTTT. Its protein is CASSLATTGSTDTQYF.

V usage is TRBV4-1 and J usage is TRBJ1-2, with 7 bases matching TRBD1. J gave up 4 bases and V 6 bases, and 14 bases lay outside the gene matches. The CDR3 covers 16 residues. Per germline, CDR1 MGHRA and CDR2 YSYEKL. The CDR3 DNA sequence: TGCGCCAGCAGTCGTACAGGGGATCTTTCCCCCTATGGCTACACCTTC. It is translated as CASSRTGDLSPYGYTF.

The rearrangement joins TRBV5-6 to TRBJ2-3; 10 positions agree with TRBD1. The V and J ends lost 3 bases and 2 bases, in that order; junction bases with no gene match: 3. This CDR3 comprises 15 residues. The germline V gene encodes CDR1 SGHDT and CDR2 YYEEEE. The CDR3 DNA follows: TGTGCCAGCAGCTGGGACAGGGGCTTCACAGATACGCAGTATTTT. This encodes CASSWDRGFTDTQYF. The whole variable domain, remainder taken from reference TRBV5-6 and TRBJ2-3, is DAGVTQSPTHLIKTRGQQVTLRCSPKSGHDTVSWYQQALGQGPQFIFQYYEEEERQRGNFPDRFSGHQFPNYSSELNVNALLLGDSALYLCASSWDRGFTDTQYFGPGTRLTVL.

The V and J genes are TRBV5-1 and TRBJ2-7; 7 bases align to TRBD1. Per germline, CDR1 SGHRS and CDR2 YFSETQ. The CDR3 covers 14 residues. The trim removed 4 bases at V and 1 base at J, leaving 5 bases unmatched. The CDR3 protein is CASSMTGNSYEQYF. The DNA for the CDR3 is TGCGCCAGCAGCATGACAGGGAATTCCTACGAGCAGTACTTC.

The chain has TRBV25-1 and TRBJ1-1, with 7 bases matching TRBD1. The CDR3 loop spans 17 amino acids. With V trimmed by 5 bases and J by 1 base, 13 bases remained unmatched. In germline, CDR1 is MGHDK, CDR2 SYGVNS. CDR3 loop: CASSLFSMTGKNTEAFF. The CDR3 DNA follows: TGTGCCAGCAGTCTTTTTTCTATGACAGGGAAGAACACTGAAGCTTTCTTT.

The V and J genes are TRBV18 and TRBJ2-7, with 8 bases identical to TRBD1. CDR1 and CDR2 (germline): KGHSH, LQKENI. The CDR3 totals 16 residues. V lost 0 bases and J lost 1; bases outside the gene matches: 5. In DNA, the CDR3 is TGTGCCAGCTCACCACCGGGACAGGTCTCTTCCTACGAGCAGTACTTC. This sequence encodes CASSPPGQVSSYEQYF. The entire variable domain, with the rest obtained from reference TRBV18 and TRBJ2-7, is as follows: NAGVMQNPRHLVRRRGQEARLRCSPMKGHSHVYWYRQLPEEGLKFMVYLQKENIIDESGMPKERFSAEFPKEGPSILRIQQVVRGDSAAYFCASSPPGQVSSYEQYFGPGTRLTVT.

V gene TRBV5-1 combines with J gene TRBJ1-2; 9 bases line up with TRBD1. Per the germline V gene, CDR1 is SGHRS and CDR2 is YFSETQ. The V segment lost 4 bases and the J segment 7 bases; nucleotides outside the gene matches: 8. The CDR3 extends over 14 amino acids. The CDR3 nucleotides are TGCGCCAGCAGCAAAGGACAGGGGACGGGTGGCTACACCTTC. Its translation is CASSKGQGTGGYTF.

The chain carries TRBV28 and TRBJ1-5, with D possibly matching TRBD1 (6 bases). V was shortened by 7 bases and J by 9 bases, with 22 bases between the two germline ends. The CDR3 extends over 15 amino acids. In germline, CDR1 is MDHEN, CDR2 SYDVKM. CDR3 region: CASTLTRQGIRPQHF. The CDR3 DNA sequence: TGTGCCAGCACCTTAACCCGGCAGGGGATAAGGCCCCAGCATTTT.

The chain links TRBV6-6 to TRBJ2-3; tentative D call: TRBD2 (5 bases). Trimming left V 8 bases short and J 1 base short, with 13 bases between. Per germline, CDR1 MNHNY and CDR2 SVGAGI (reference sequence). This CDR3 is built from 14 residues. The CDR3 loop reads CASATRRGTDTQYF. The CDR3 DNA reads TGTGCCAGCGCTACCCGGCGGGGCACAGATACGCAGTATTTT.

This chain connects TRBV27 to TRBJ1-4; possibly TRBD1 for D (6 bases). This CDR3 has 13 residues. Trimming removed 6 bases at V and 7 bases at J, with 12 bases between. Germline lookup yields CDR1 MNHEY and CDR2 SMNVEV (reference sequence). CDR3 sequence: CASSLTGFEKLFF. In DNA, the CDR3 is TGTGCCAGCAGCTTAACAGGGTTTGAAAAACTGTTTTTT.

The V gene is TRBV15, the J gene TRBJ1-1, with D maybe TRBD1 (5 bases). Trimming took off 3 bases at V and 3 bases at J, with 8 bases between the two ends. The germline V gene encodes CDR1 LNHNV and CDR2 YYDKDF (reference sequence). The CDR3 is 13 residues long. The CDR3 region has the DNA TGTGCCACCAGCAGGGGGGGGGACACTGAAGCTTTCTTT. This codes for CATSRGGDTEAFF.

J is TRBJ2-2 and V is TRBV4-2; TRBD2 matches 15 bases. V was clipped by 3 bases and J by 7 bases; unmatched bases: 9. The length of the CDR3 is 18 residues. Per the germline V gene, CDR1 is LGHNA and CDR2 is YNFKEQ. The chain's CDR3 is CASSHRGLAGGQGGELFF. The DNA for the CDR3 is TGTGCCAGCAGCCATCGCGGACTAGCGGGGGGGCAGGGCGGGGAGCTGTTTTTT.

The V and J genes are TRBV19 and TRBJ1-2, with D perhaps TRBD1 (5 bases). Deletions cut 5 bases from V and 5 bases from J, with 9 bases between. Germline-derived CDR1 and CDR2 are LNHDA and SQIVND (reference sequence). The CDR3 has 12 residues. The CDR3 spells CASSPQEYGYTF. The CDR3 DNA sequence: TGTGCCAGTAGTCCACAGGAGTATGGCTACACCTTC.

The chain couples TRBV13 to TRBJ2-7, with D perhaps matching TRBD1 (5 bases). CDR1 and CDR2 from the germline V gene are PRHDT and FYEKMQ (reference sequence). The V end was cut by 2 bases, the J end by 6 bases, with 14 bases between. The CDR3 has 14 residues. The CDR3: CASSLPGKDVEQYF. The CDR3 DNA sequence: TGTGCCAGCAGCTTACCAGGGAAGGATGTCGAGCAGTACTTC.

V is TRBV6-5 and J is TRBJ1-2, with 10 positions matching TRBD1. The trim removed 6 bases at V and 4 bases at J, leaving 5 bases unmatched. The germline V gene encodes CDR1 MNHEY and CDR2 SVGAGI. The CDR3 has 14 residues. The CDR3 protein is CASRGTGEGYGYTF. The CDR3 bases are TGTGCCAGCAGGGGGACAGGGGAGGGCTATGGCTACACCTTC.

The chain is built from TRBV4-3 and TRBJ1-2; a possible D gene is TRBD1 (5 bases). Trimming stripped 0 bases from V and 4 bases from J, with 18 bases between. The V gene's germline CDR1 is LGHNA and CDR2 YSLEER. The CDR3 is 17 residues long. The CDR3 spells CASSQDENSARGYGYTF. The CDR3 nucleotides are TGCGCCAGCAGCCAAGATGAGAATTCTGCAAGGGGCTATGGCTACACCTTC.

The chain employs TRBV2 and TRBJ2-3; 11 nucleotides match TRBD2. The CDR3 runs to 16 residues. Per germline, CDR1 SNHLY and CDR2 FYNNEI. V trimming: 6 bases; J trimming: 2 bases; junction bases outside the gene matches: 7. The CDR3 sequence is CASRHSSGGDTDTQYF. The CDR3 bases are TGTGCCAGCAGGCACAGTAGCGGGGGGGACACAGATACGCAGTATTTT.

Here the CDR3 reads CASTSGSGRFGYTF. The CDR3 DNA sequence: TGTGCCAGCACCTCAGGGAGCGGGCGGTTTGGCTACACCTTC. The genes are TRBV11-2 and TRBJ1-2; weak D call: TRBD1 (5 bases). The germline gives CDR1 SGHAT, CDR2 FQNNGV. The CDR3 runs to 14 residues. Trimming removed 7 bases at V and 7 bases at J, with 19 bases between.

J is TRBJ1-2 and V is TRBV9, with D possibly being TRBD1 (6 bases). V lost 3 bases and J 8 bases, leaving 20 bases between the germline ends. CDR1 SGDLS and CDR2 YYNGEE come from the germline V gene. The CDR3 runs 15 residues. The CDR3 DNA reads as TGTGCCAGCAGCGCCCACGAGGGGGGGGCGGACGGCTACACCTTC. Its protein product is CASSAHEGGADGYTF.

The chain couples TRBV7-9 to TRBJ1-4; TRBD1 agrees at 8 bases. The V and J ends lost 5 bases and 7 bases, in that order; junction bases with no gene match: 9. CDR1 and CDR2 from the germline V gene are SEHNR and FQNEAQ (reference sequence). This CDR3 contains 15 residues. CDR3 coding DNA: TGTGCCAGCAGCCCCCGGACAGGGCTGGGTGAAAAACTGTTTTTT. This gives the protein CASSPRTGLGEKLFF. Full variable domain (missing parts from reference TRBV7-9 and TRBJ1-4): DTGVSQNPRHKITKRGQNVTFRCDPISEHNRLYWYRQTLGQGPEFLTYFQNEAQLEKSRLLSDRFSAERPKGSFSTLEIQRTEQGDSAMYLCASSPRTGLGEKLFFGSGTQLSVL.